Listed below are T cell receptor beta chains from one sample, sequenced in a study of T cell responses to AZD1222 COVID-19 vaccine. This table comes from immunoSEQ multiplex PCR, and its TCRdb copy is limited to in-frame clones, with some not included. Of about 150,000 clones in the sample, 88% were seen once. The sequences come from peripheral blood, collected on day 0 of AZD1222 vaccination. The receptors stem from an adult in good health. CDR3s include the opening cysteine and the closing phenylalanine or tryptophan. D genes are given only for firm matches. The size of a clone is reported for some rows only, either as once, few or many, or as a class for expanded clones.

V,J,D,size,DNA,CDR3
TRBV27,TRBJ2-2,NA,NA,TGTGCCACCGGGACCGGGGAGCTGTTTTTT,CATGTGELFF
TRBV2,TRBJ1-2,NA,NA,TGTGCCAGCAGCCGCCCTAACTATGGCTACACCTTC,CASSRPNYGYTF
TRBV24-1,TRBJ2-2,NA,once,TGTGCCACCGGCCGGGCGGAGACGAACACCGGGGAGCTGTTTTTT,CATGRAETNTGELFF
TRBV2,TRBJ2-7,NA,NA,TGTGCCACCCAAAGACAGCCCTCCTACGAGCAGTACTTC,CATQRQPSYEQYF
TRBV24-1,TRBJ2-5,NA,NA,TGTGCCACCAGTGATTCTTACGAGGAGACCCAGTACTTC,CATSDSYEETQYF
TRBV7-6,TRBJ1-3,NA,NA,TGTGCCAGCAGCCCCCAGGGTGCTCTTGTCGACACCATATATTTT,CASSPQGALVDTIYF
TRBV27,TRBJ1-1,NA,NA,TGTGCCAGCAGTTTATACAGGAACACTGAAGCTTTCTTT,CASSLYRNTEAFF
TRBV9,TRBJ2-3,NA,NA,TGTGCCAGCAGTGTCACCCCCGGGACAACTAGCACAGATACGCAGTATTTT,CASSVTPGTTSTDTQYF
TRBV9,TRBJ1-3,TRBD1,NA,TGTGCCAGCAGCGTAGGACAGGGGGGAAACACCATATATTTT,CASSVGQGGNTIYF
TRBV6-5,TRBJ1-2,TRBD1,NA,TGTGCCAGCAGTTGGGACAGGGGTTTCTATGGCTACACCTTC,CASSWDRGFYGYTF
TRBV27,TRBJ1-2,NA,NA,TGTGCCAGCAGTCCTTCGGCGGAGGGCAGTGGCTACACCTTC,CASSPSAEGSGYTF
TRBV6-2/TRBV6-3,TRBJ2-2,TRBD1,NA,TGTGCCAGCAGTTACCCATCTGACAGGGCCTACACCGGGGAGCTGTTTTTT,CASSYPSDRAYTGELFF
TRBV5-1,TRBJ1-4,NA,NA,TGCGCCAGCAGCGAGAACGAGGGAGTTAATGAAAAACTGTTTTTT,CASSENEGVNEKLFF
TRBV6-5,TRBJ2-4,NA,NA,TGTGCCAGCAGTTCTCCTGGAGGAGGAAACATTCAGTACTTC,CASSSPGGGNIQYF
TRBV29-1,TRBJ2-1,TRBD2,NA,TGCAGCGTTGATAAGGGGCCTAGCGGGGGGTACAATGAGCAGTTCTTC,CSVDKGPSGGYNEQFF
TRBV4-3,TRBJ1-6,NA,NA,TGCGCCAGCAGCCAAGATGGGAGTCAGGCGGTTCGGTATTCACCCCTCCACTTT,CASSQDGSQAVRYSPLHF
TRBV3-1/TRBV3-2,TRBJ1-1,TRBD1,NA,TGTGCCAGCAGCCCCCCGCTGACAGGGAGCACTGAAGCTTTCTTT,CASSPPLTGSTEAFF
TRBV6-6,TRBJ1-5,NA,NA,TGTGCCAGCCGACAGGACAGACGGTATCAGCCCCAGCATTTT,CASRQDRRYQPQHF
TRBV27,TRBJ1-2,TRBD1,NA,TGTGCCAGCAGTCATCCAGGGGGTGATGGCTACACCTTC,CASSHPGGDGYTF
TRBV7-9,TRBJ1-5,NA,NA,TGTGCCAGCAGCTTAAAAGGGGACTCTCAGCCCCAGCATTTT,CASSLKGDSQPQHF
TRBV28,TRBJ1-2,TRBD1,NA,TGTGCCAGCAGTGGGACAGGGGGAAGGAATGGCTACACCTTC,CASSGTGGRNGYTF
TRBV29-1,TRBJ1-2,NA,NA,TGCAGCATACTTTTGACAGCGAAGGGCTATGGCTACACCTTC,CSILLTAKGYGYTF
TRBV3-1/TRBV3-2,TRBJ2-7,NA,NA,TGTGCCAGCAGTCTTACGACTAGTCTAGAGCAGTACTTC,CASSLTTSLEQYF
TRBV7-2,TRBJ1-1,NA,few,TGTGCCAGCAGCACCTCGTCGGGGGGGTGGCCGGCTTTCTTT,CASSTSSGGWPAFF
TRBV3-1/TRBV3-2,TRBJ1-2,NA,few,TGTGCCAGCAGCCAAGATGGAAGGACTTATGGCTACACCTTC,CASSQDGRTYGYTF
TRBV7-9,TRBJ1-1,NA,NA,TGTGCCAGCAGCTTATCTGACCGGGAGAACACTGAAGCTTTCTTT,CASSLSDRENTEAFF
TRBV11-2,TRBJ1-3,TRBD1,NA,TGTGCCAGCAGCTCCCTACAGGGGGCGAGGAACACCATATATTTT,CASSSLQGARNTIYF
TRBV28,TRBJ1-1,NA,NA,TGTGCCAGCAAGGGGCAGGGGTCATACACTGAAGCTTTCTTT,CASKGQGSYTEAFF
TRBV5-1,TRBJ2-5,NA,NA,TGCGCCAGCACCTTTAGCGGCGACCAAACAGAGACCCAGTACTTC,CASTFSGDQTETQYF